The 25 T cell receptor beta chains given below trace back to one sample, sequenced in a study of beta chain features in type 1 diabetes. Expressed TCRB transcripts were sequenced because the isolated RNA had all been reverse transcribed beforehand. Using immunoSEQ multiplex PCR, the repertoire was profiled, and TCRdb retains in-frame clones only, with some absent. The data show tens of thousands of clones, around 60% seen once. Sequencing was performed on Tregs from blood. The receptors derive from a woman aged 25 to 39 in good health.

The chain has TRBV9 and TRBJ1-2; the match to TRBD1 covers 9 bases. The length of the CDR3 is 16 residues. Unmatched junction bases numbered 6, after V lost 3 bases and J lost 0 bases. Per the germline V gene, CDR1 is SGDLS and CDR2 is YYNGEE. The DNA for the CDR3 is TGTGCCAGCAGCGGTGGACAGGGGCGAGCTAACTATGGCTACACCTTC. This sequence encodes CASSGGQGRANYGYTF. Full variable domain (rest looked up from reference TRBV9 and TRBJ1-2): DSGVTQTPKHLITATGQRVTLRCSPRSGDLSVYWYQQSLDQGLQFLIQYYNGEERAKGNILERFSAQQFPDLHSELNLSSLELGDSALYFCASSGGQGRANYGYTFGSGTRLTVV.

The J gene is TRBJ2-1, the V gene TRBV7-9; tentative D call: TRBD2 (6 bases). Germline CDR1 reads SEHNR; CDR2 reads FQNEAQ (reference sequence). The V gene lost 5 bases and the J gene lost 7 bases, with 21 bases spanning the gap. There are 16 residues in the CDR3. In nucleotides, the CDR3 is TGTGCCAGCAGCCCGAGTCTGGAGGGCCGGTATAATGAGCAGTTCTTC. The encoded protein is CASSPSLEGRYNEQFF.

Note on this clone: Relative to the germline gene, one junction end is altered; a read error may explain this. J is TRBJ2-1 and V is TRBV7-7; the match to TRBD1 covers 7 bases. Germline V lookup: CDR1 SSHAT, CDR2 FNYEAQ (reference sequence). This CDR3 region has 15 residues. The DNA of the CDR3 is TGTGCTAGCAGCCCCGACAGGGTGGGATACAATGAGCAGTTCTTC. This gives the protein CASSPDRVGYNEQFF. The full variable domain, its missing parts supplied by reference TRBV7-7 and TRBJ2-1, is GAGVSQSPRYKVTKRGQDVTLRCDPISSHATLYWYQQALGQGPEFLTYFNYEAQPDKSGLPSDRFSAERPEGSISTLTIQRTEQRDSAMYRCASSPDRVGYNEQFFGPGTRLTVL.

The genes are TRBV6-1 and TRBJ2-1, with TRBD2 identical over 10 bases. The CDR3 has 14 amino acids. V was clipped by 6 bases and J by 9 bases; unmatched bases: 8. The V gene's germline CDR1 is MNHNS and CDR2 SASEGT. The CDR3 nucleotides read TGTGCCAGCAGGAGGGGGACTAGCGTCCCTGAGCAGTTCTTC. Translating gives CASRRGTSVPEQFF.

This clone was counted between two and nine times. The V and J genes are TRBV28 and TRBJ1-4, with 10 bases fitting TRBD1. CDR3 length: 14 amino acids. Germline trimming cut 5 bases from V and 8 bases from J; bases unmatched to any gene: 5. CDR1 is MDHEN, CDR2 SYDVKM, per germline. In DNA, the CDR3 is TGTGCCAGCAGTAAGCGGACAGGGGGAGAAAAACTGTTTTTT. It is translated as CASSKRTGGEKLFF. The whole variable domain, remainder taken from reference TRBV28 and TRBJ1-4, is DVKVTQSSRYLVKRTGEKVFLECVQDMDHENMFWYRQDPGLGLRLIYFSYDVKMKEKGDIPEGYSVSREKKERFSLILESASTNQTSMYLCASSKRTGGEKLFFGSGTQLSVL.

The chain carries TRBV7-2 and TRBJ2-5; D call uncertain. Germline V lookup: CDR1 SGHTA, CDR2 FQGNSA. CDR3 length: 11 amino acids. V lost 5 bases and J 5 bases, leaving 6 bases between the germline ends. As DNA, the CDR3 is TGTGCCAGCAGCATACGGGAGACCCAGTACTTC. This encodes CASSIRETQYF.

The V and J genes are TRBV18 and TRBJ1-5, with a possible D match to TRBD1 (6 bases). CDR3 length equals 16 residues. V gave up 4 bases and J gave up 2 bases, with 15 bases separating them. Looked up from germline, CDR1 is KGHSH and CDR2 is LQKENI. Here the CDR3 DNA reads TGTGCCAGCTCACAAAGCCAGGGGTTGGGCAATCAGCCCCAGCATTTT. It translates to CASSQSQGLGNQPQHF.

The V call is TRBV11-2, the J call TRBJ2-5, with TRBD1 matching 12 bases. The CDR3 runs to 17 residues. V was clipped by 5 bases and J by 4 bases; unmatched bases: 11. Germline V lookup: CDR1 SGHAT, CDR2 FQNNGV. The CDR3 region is CASSTTPGQGAGETQYF. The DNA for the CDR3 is TGTGCCAGCAGCACAACCCCGGGACAGGGGGCGGGAGAGACCCAGTACTTC.

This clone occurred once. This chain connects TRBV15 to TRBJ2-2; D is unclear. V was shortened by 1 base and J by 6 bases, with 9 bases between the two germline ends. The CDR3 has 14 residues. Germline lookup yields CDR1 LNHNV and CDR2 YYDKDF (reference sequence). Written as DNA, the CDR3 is TGTGCCACCAGCAGAGCGTTAATTTCCGGGGAGCTGTTTTTT. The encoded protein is CATSRALISGELFF.

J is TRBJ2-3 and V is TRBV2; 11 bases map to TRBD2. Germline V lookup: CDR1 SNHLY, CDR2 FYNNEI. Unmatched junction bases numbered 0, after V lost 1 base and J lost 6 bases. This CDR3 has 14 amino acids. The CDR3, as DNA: TGTGCCAGCAGTGAAGGACTAGCGGGGGATACGCAGTATTTT. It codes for CASSEGLAGDTQYF.

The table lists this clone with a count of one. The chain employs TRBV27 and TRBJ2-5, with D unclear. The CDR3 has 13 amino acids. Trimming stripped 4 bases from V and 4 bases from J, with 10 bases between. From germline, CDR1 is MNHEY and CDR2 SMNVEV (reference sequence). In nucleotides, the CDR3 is TGTGCCAGCAGTTCTAGGAGAGGAGAGACCCAGTACTTC. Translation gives CASSSRRGETQYF.

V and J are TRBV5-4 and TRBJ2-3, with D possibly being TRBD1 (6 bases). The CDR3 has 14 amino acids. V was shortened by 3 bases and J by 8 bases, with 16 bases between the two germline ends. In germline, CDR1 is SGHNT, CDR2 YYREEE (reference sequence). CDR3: CASSSPGQSLTQYF. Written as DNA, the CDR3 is TGTGCCAGCAGCTCGCCCGGACAGTCTCTTACGCAGTATTTT.

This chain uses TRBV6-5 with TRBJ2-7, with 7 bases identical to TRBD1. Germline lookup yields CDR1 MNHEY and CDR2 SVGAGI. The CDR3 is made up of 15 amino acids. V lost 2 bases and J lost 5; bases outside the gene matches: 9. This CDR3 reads CASSYRQGFGNEQYF. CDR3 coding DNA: TGTGCCAGCAGTTACAGACAGGGCTTTGGCAACGAGCAGTACTTC.

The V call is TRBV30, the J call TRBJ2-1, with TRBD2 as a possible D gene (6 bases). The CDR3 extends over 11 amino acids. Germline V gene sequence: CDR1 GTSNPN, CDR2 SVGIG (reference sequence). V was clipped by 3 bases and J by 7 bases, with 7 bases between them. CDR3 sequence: CAWSGRNEQFF. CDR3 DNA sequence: TGTGCCTGGAGCGGGAGAAATGAGCAGTTCTTC.

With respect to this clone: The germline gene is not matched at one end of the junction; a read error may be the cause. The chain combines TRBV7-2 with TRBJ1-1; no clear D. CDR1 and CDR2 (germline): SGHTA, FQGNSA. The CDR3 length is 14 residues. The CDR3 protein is CASRSTVVKTEAFF. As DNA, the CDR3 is TGTGCCAGCCGCTCAACAGTGGTGAAGACTGAAGCTTTCTTT.

Written as DNA, the CDR3 is TGTGCCAGCAGCGCGTTAGCGGGAGGATCCTACAATGAGCAGTTCTTC. Its translation: CASSALAGGSYNEQFF. The rearrangement links TRBV5-5 to TRBJ2-1; 10 bases align to TRBD2. The V segment lost 4 bases and the J segment 1 base; nucleotides outside the gene matches: 5. There are 16 residues in the CDR3. The germline V gene encodes CDR1 SGHKS and CDR2 YYEKEE (reference sequence).

DNA for the CDR3: TGTGCCAGCAGCCTCCACTCGCTACAGGATTCCGTTGAGCAGTTCTTC. This translates into CASSLHSLQDSVEQFF. The chain combines TRBV7-2 with TRBJ2-1; possible D gene TRBD1, 5 bases. V was shortened by 5 bases and J by 9 bases, with 23 bases between the two germline ends. The CDR3 covers 16 residues. Germline V gives CDR1 SGHTA, CDR2 FQGNSA. Drawing the rest from reference TRBV7-2 and TRBJ2-1, the complete variable domain is GAGVSQSPSNKVTEKGKDVELRCDPISGHTALYWYRQSLGQGLEFLIYFQGNSAPDKSGLPSDRFSAERTGGSVSTLTIQRTQQEDSAVYLCASSLHSLQDSVEQFFGPGTRLTVL.

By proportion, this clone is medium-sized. CDR3 amino acids: CASSQSRDRVDKDYGYTF. For the CDR3, the DNA is TGCGCCAGCAGTCAATCACGGGACAGGGTAGATAAGGACTATGGCTACACCTTC. The chain uses TRBV23-1 and TRBJ1-2, with 9 positions matching TRBD1. TRBV23-1 carries the ORF label, with uncertain function. The ends lost 0 bases at V and 3 bases at J; junction bases unmatched: 11. This CDR3 has 18 residues.

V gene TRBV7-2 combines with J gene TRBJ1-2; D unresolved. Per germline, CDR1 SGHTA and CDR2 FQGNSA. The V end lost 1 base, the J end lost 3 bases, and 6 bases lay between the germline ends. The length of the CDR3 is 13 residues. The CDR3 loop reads CASSLGQDYGYTF. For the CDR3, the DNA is TGTGCCAGCAGCTTAGGTCAGGACTATGGCTACACCTTC.

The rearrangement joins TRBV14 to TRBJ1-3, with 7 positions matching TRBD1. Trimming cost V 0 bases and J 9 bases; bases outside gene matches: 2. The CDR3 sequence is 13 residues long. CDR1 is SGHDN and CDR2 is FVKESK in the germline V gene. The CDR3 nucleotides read TGTGCCAGCAGCCAAGACCGGACAGGCACCATATATTTT. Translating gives CASSQDRTGTIYF.

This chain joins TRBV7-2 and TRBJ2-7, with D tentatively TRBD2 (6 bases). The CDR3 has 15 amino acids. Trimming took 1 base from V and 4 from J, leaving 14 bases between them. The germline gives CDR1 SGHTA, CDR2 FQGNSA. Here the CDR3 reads CASSLDRGRSYEQYF. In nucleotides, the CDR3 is TGTGCCAGCAGCTTAGATCGGGGGAGATCTTACGAGCAGTACTTC.

CDR3 sequence (DNA): TGTGCCAGCAGCCAACAGGGGTACGAGCAGTACTTC. This gives the protein CASSQQGYEQYF. The chain carries TRBV7-9 and TRBJ2-7, with 7 bases matching TRBD1. The germline V gene has CDR1 SEHNR and CDR2 FQNEAQ (reference sequence). V gave up 5 bases and J gave up 4 bases; unmatched junction bases: 2. This CDR3 region has 12 residues. The entire variable domain, with the rest obtained from reference TRBV7-9 and TRBJ2-7, is as follows: DTGVSQNPRHKITKRGQNVTFRCDPISEHNRLYWYRQTLGQGPEFLTYFQNEAQLEKSRLLSDRFSAERPKGSFSTLEIQRTEQGDSAMYLCASSQQGYEQYFGPGTRLTVT.

CDR3 in amino acids: CASGYQGGNQPQHF. CDR3 nucleotides: TGTGCCAGCGGTTACCAGGGCGGCAATCAGCCCCAGCATTTT. The chain couples TRBV27 to TRBJ1-5, with D possibly TRBD1 on 5 matching bases. CDR3 size: 14 residues. Germline V gene sequence: CDR1 MNHEY, CDR2 SMNVEV (reference sequence). Deletions cut 8 bases from V and 2 bases from J, with 13 bases between.

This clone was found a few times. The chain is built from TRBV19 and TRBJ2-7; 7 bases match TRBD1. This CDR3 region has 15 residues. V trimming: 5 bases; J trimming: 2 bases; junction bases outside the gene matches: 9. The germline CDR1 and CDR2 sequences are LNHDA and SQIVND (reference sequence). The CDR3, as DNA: TGTGCCAGTAGTCCCACGACAGGGTTCCCCTACGAGCAGTACTTC. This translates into CASSPTTGFPYEQYF.

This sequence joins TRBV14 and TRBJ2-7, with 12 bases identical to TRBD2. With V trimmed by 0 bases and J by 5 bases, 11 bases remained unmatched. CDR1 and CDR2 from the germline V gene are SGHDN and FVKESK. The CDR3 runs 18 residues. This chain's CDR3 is CASSQESGLAGRSHEQYF. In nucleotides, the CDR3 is TGTGCCAGCAGCCAAGAATCCGGACTAGCGGGACGGAGCCACGAGCAGTACTTC.